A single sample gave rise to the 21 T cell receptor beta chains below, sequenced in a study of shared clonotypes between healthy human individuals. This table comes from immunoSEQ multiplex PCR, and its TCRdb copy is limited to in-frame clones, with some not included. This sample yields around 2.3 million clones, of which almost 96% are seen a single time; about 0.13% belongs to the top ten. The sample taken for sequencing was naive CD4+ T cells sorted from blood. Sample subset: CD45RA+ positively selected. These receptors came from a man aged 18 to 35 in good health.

CDR3 sequence: CASSSNRQGEFF. The CDR3 nucleotides are TGTGCCAGCAGTTCCAATCGACAGGGCGAGTTCTTC. The V call is TRBV28, the J call TRBJ2-1; 7 bases align to TRBD1. Trimming cost V 4 bases and J 14 bases; bases outside gene matches: 8. CDR3 length: 12 residues. The germline V gene has CDR1 MDHEN and CDR2 SYDVKM.

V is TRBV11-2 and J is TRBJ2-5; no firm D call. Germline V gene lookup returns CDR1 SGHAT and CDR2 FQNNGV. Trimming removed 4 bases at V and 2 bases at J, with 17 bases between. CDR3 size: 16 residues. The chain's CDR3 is CASSSLSPLIQETQYF. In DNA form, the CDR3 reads TGTGCCAGCAGCTCCCTATCCCCTTTGATACAAGAGACCCAGTACTTC.

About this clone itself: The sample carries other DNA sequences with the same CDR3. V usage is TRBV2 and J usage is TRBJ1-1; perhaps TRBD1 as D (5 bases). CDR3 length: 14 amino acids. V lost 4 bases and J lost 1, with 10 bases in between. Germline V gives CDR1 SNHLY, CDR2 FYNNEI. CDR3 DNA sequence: TGTGCCAGCAGTGTGCAGGGAGGGAACACTGAAGCTTTCTTT. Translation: CASSVQGGNTEAFF.

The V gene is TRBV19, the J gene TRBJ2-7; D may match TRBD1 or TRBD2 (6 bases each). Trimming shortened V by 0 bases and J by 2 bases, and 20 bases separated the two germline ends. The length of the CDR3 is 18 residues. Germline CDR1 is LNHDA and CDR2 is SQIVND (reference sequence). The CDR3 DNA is TGTGCCAGTAGTATAGAAGGGGGGTACGGGACCTCGACCTACGAGCAGTACTTC. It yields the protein CASSIEGGYGTSTYEQYF.

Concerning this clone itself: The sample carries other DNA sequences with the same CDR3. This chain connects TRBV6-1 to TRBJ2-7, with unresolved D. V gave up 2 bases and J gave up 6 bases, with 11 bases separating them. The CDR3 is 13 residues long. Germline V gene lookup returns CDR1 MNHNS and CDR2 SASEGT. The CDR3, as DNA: TGTGCCAGCAGTGAATGGGCAGGCGGCGAGCAGTACTTC. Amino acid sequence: CASSEWAGGEQYF.

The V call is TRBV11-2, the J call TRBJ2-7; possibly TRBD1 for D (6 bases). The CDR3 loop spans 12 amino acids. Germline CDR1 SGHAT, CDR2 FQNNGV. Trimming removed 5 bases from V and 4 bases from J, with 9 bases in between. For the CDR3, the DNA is TGTGCCAGCAGCACAGGGTTGTACGAGCAGTACTTC. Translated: CASSTGLYEQYF.

This CDR3 reads CASSLTIDRVETQYF. CDR3 bases: TGCGCCAGCAGCCTGACTATAGACAGGGTAGAGACCCAGTACTTC. The chain joins TRBV4-1 to TRBJ2-5; 7 bases agree with TRBD1. The trim removed 4 bases at V and 4 bases at J, leaving 9 bases unmatched. This CDR3 contains 15 residues. Per the germline V gene, CDR1 is MGHRA and CDR2 is YSYEKL.

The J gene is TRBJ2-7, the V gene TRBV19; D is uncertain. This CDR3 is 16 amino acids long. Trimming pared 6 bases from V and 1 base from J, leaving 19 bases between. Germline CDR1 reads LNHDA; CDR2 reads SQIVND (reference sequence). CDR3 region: CASSTWKGRSSYEQYF. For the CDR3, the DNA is TGTGCCAGTAGCACCTGGAAAGGAAGGTCATCCTACGAGCAGTACTTC.

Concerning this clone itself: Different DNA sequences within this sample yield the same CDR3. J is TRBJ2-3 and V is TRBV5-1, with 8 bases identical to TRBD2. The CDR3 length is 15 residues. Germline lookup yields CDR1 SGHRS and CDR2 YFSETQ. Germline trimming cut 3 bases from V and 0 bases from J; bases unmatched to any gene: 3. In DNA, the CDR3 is TGCGCCAGCAGCTCACTAGCGGCTAGCACAGATACGCAGTATTTT. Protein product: CASSSLAASTDTQYF.

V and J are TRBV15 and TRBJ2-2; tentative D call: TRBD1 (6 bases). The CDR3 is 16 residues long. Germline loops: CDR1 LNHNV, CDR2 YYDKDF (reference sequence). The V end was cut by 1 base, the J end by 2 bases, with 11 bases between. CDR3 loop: CATSRAGTTNTGELFF. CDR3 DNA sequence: TGTGCCACCAGCAGAGCCGGGACAACAAACACCGGGGAGCTGTTTTTT. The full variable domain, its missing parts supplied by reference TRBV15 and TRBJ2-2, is DAMVIQNPRYQVTQFGKPVTLSCSQTLNHNVMYWYQQKSSQAPKLLFHYYDKDFNNEADTPDNFQSRRPNTSFCFLDIRSPGLGDTAMYLCATSRAGTTNTGELFFGEGSRLTVL.

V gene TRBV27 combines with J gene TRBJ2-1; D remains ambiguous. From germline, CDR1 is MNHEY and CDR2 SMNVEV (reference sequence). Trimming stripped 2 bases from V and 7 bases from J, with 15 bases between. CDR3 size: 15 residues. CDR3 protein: CASSLRTALQNEQFF. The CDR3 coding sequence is TGTGCCAGCAGTTTAAGGACGGCCCTACAAAATGAGCAGTTCTTC.

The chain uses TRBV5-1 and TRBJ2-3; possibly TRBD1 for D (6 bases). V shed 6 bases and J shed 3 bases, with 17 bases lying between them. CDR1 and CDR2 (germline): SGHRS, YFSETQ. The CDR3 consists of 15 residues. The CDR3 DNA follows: TGCGCCAGCACCAATAGGGGGAGTGGGACAGATACGCAGTATTTT. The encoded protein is CASTNRGSGTDTQYF. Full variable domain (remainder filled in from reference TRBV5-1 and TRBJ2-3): KAGVTQTPRYLIKTRGQQVTLSCSPISGHRSVSWYQQTPGQGLQFLFEYFSETQRNKGNFPGRFSGRQFSNSRSEMNVSTLELGDSALYLCASTNRGSGTDTQYFGPGTRLTVL.

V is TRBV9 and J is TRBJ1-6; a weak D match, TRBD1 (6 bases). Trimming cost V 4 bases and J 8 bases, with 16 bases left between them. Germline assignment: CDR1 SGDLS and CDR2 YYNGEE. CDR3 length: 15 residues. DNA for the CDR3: TGTGCCAGCAGCCCCCAAGGACAGAATCATTCACCCCTCCACTTT. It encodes CASSPQGQNHSPLHF.

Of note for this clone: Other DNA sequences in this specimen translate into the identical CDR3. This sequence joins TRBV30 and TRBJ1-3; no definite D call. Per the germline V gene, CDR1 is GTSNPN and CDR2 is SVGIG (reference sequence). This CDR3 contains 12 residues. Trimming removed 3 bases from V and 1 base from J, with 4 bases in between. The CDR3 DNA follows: TGTGCCTGGAGGGAATCTGGAAACACCATATATTTT. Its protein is CAWRESGNTIYF. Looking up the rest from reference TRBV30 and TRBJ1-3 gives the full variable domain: SQTIHQWPATLVQPVGSPLSLECTVEGTSNPNLYWYRQAAGRGLQLLFYSVGIGQISSEVPQNLSASRPQDRQFILSSKKLLLSDSGFYLCAWRESGNTIYFGEGSWLTVV.

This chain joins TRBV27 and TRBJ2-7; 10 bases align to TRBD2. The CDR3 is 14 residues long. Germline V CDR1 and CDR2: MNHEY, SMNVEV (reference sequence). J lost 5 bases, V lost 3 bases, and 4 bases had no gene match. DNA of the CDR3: TGTGCCAGCAGTTTTCTAGCGGGAGACCACGAGCAGTACTTC. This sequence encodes CASSFLAGDHEQYF.

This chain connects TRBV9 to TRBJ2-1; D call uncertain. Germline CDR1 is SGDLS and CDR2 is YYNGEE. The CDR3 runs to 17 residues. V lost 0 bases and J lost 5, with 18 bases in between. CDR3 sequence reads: CASSVEIGQALHNEQFF. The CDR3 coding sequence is TGTGCCAGCAGCGTAGAGATAGGGCAGGCGCTACACAATGAGCAGTTCTTC. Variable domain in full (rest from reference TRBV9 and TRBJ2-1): DSGVTQTPKHLITATGQRVTLRCSPRSGDLSVYWYQQSLDQGLQFLIQYYNGEERAKGNILERFSAQQFPDLHSELNLSSLELGDSALYFCASSVEIGQALHNEQFFGPGTRLTVL.

The CDR3 loop is CASSLHLTGNGANVLTF. Written as DNA, the CDR3 is TGTGCCAGCAGTCTCCATCTGACAGGGAACGGGGCCAACGTCCTGACTTTC. The rearrangement uses TRBV27 and TRBJ2-6; 7 nucleotides align to TRBD1. After removal of 5 bases from V and 4 bases from J, the junction contained 11 bases not matched to a gene. From germline, CDR1 is MNHEY and CDR2 SMNVEV (reference sequence). CDR3 size: 17 residues.

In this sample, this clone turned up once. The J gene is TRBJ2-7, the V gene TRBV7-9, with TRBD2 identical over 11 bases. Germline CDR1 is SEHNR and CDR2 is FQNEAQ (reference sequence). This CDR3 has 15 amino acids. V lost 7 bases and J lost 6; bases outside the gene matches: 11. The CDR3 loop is CASTYSGGAVSEQYF. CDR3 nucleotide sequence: TGTGCCAGCACCTATAGCGGGGGGGCCGTATCCGAGCAGTACTTC. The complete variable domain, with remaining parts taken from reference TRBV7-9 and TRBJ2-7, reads DTGVSQNPRHKITKRGQNVTFRCDPISEHNRLYWYRQTLGQGPEFLTYFQNEAQLEKSRLLSDRFSAERPKGSFSTLEIQRTEQGDSAMYLCASTYSGGAVSEQYFGPGTRLTVT.

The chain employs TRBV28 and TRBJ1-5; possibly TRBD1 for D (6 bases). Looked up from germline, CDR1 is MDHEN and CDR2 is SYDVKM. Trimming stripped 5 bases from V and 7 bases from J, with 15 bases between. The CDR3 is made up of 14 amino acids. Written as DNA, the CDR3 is TGTGCCAGCAGTCGGGGGGCAGGAGCCCAGCCCCAGCATTTT. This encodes CASSRGAGAQPQHF.

CDR3 protein: CASSHGDGANEKLFF. In DNA, the CDR3 is TGCGCCAGCAGCCATGGGGATGGGGCTAATGAAAAACTGTTTTTT. The V gene is TRBV4-1, the J gene TRBJ1-4; the D is unclear. From germline, CDR1 is MGHRA and CDR2 YSYEKL. This CDR3 spans 15 amino acids. V lost 3 bases and J lost 3, with 11 bases in between.

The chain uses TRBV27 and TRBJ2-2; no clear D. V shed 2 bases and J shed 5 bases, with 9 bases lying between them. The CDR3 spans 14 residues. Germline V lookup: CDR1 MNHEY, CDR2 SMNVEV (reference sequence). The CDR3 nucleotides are TGTGCCAGCAGTTTACTAGGCTCAACCGGGGAGCTGTTTTTT. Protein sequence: CASSLLGSTGELFF.